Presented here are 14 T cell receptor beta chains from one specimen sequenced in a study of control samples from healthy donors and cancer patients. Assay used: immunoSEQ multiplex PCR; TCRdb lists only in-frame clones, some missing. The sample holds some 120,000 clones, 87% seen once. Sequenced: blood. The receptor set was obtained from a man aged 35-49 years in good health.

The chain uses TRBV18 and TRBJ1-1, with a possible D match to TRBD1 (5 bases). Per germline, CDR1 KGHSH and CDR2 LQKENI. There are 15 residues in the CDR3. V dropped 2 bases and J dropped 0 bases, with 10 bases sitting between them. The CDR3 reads CASSPEAGLNTEAFF. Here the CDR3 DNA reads TGTGCCAGCTCACCAGAAGCGGGACTGAACACTGAAGCTTTCTTT.

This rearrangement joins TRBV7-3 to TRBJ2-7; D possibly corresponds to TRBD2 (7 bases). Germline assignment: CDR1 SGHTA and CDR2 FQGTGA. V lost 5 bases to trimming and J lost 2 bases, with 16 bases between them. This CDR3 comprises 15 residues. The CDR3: CASSITGGGPYEQYF. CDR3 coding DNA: TGTGCCAGCAGCATTACAGGCGGGGGCCCCTACGAGCAGTACTTC.

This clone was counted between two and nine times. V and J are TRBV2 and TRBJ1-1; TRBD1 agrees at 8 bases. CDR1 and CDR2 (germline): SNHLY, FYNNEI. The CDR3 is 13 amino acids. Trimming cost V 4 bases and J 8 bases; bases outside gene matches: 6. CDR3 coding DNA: TGTGCCAGCAGTGTACAGGGGGTATGGGAAGCTTTCTTT. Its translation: CASSVQGVWEAFF.

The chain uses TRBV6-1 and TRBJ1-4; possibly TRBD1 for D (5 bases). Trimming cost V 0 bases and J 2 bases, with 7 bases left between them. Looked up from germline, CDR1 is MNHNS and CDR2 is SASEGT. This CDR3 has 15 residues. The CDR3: CASSEAGTTNEKLFF. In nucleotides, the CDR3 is TGTGCCAGCAGTGAAGCAGGGACGACTAATGAAAAACTGTTTTTT.

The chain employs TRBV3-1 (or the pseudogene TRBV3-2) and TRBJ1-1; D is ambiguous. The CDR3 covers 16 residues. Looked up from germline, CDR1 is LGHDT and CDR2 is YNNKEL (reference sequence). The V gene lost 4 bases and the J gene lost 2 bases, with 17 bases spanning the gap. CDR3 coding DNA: TGTGCCAGCAGCCTCTACCCCGGGCAAATTAACACTGAAGCTTTCTTT. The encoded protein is CASSLYPGQINTEAFF.

In DNA, the CDR3 is TGTGCCAGCAGCATACCCCTCACAGGGGTGGTCTATGGCTACACCTTC. This codes for CASSIPLTGVVYGYTF. The chain links TRBV21-1 to TRBJ1-2; the table's D call of TRBD1 was not tested on the DNA. TRBV21-1 is a pseudogene. The CDR3 totals 16 residues.

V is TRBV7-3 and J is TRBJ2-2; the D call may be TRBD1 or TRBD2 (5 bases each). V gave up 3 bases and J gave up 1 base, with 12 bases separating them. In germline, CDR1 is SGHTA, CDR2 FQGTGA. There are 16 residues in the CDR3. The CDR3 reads CASSFTGTENTGELFF. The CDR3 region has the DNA TGTGCCAGCAGCTTCACCGGGACGGAGAACACCGGGGAGCTGTTTTTT.

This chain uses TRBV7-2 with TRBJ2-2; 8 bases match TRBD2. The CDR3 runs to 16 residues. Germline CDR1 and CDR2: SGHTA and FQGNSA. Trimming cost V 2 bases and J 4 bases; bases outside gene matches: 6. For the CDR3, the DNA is TGTGCCAGCAGCTTATGGGTGCGGGGGGCCACCGGGGAGCTGTTTTTT. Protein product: CASSLWVRGATGELFF.

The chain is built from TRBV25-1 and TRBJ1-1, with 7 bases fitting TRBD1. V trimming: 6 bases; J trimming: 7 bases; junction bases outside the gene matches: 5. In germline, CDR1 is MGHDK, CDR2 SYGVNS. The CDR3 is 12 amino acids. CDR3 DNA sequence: TGTGCCAGCAGGGAAGGGACAGTTGAAGCTTTCTTT. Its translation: CASREGTVEAFF.

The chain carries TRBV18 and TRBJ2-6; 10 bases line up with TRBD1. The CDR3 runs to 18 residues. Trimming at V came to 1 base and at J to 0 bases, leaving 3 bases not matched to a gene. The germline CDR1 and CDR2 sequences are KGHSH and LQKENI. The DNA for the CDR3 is TGTGCCAGCTCACCACGGACAGGGGGTAGCTCTGGGGCCAACGTCCTGACTTTC. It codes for CASSPRTGGSSGANVLTF.

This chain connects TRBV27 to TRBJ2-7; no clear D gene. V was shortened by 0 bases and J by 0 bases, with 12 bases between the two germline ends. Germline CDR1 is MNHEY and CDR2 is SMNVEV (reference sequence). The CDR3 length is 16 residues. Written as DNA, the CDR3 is TGTGCCAGCAGTTTATCTTACCGGGTTAGCTCCTACGAGCAGTACTTC. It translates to CASSLSYRVSSYEQYF.

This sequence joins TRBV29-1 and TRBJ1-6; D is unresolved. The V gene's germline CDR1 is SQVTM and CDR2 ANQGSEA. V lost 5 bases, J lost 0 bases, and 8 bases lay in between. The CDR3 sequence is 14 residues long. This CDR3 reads CSVQWDSYNSPLHF. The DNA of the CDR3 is TGCAGCGTTCAATGGGACTCCTATAATTCACCCCTCCACTTT. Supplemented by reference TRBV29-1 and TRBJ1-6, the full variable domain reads SAVISQKPSRDICQRGTSLTIQCQVDSQVTMMFWYRQQPGQSLTLIATANQGSEATYESGFVIDKFPISRPNLTFSTLTVSNMSPEDSSIYLCSVQWDSYNSPLHFGNGTRLTVT.

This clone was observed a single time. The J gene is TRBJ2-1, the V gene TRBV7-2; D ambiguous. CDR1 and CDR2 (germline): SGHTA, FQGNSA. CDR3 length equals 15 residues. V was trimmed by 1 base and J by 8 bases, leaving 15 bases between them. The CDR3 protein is CASSLVFGGRHEQFF. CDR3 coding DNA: TGTGCCAGCAGCTTAGTGTTCGGTGGTAGGCATGAGCAGTTCTTC. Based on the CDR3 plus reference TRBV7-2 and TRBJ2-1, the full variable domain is GAGVSQSPSNKVTEKGKDVELRCDPISGHTALYWYRQSLGQGLEFLIYFQGNSAPDKSGLPSDRFSAERTGGSVSTLTIQRTQQEDSAVYLCASSLVFGGRHEQFFGPGTRLTVL.

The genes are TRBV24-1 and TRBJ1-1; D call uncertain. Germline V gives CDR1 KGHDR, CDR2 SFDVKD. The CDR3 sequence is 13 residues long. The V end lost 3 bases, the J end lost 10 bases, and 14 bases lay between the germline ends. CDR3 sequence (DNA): TGTGCCACCAGTGATCAAAACCCGGTAAGAGCTTTCTTT. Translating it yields CATSDQNPVRAFF.